This T cell receptor (beta chain) originates from a study of T cells in localized non-small cell lung cancer. Study conclusions and caveats: Adjacent lung tissue had a median about 60 of the top 100 clones found in the tumor.

With regard to this clone: Antigen unknown.

Produced via immunoSEQ multiplex PCR; TCRdb's table is partial and in-frame only. The table records 20,000 to 25,000 clones, about four fifths of them present only once. The V end was cut by 6 bases, the J end by 10 bases, with 18 bases between. Germline loops: CDR1 MNHNS, CDR2 SASEGT. This CDR3 is built from 13 residues. The V call is TRBV6-1, the J call TRBJ1-1; no definite D call. The source of this sequence is a man between 35 and 75 years old with stage I lung adenocarcinoma. The input for sequencing was peripheral blood, taken before any cancer treatment. The CDR3 is CASSDRAGLGAFF. The CDR3 region has the DNA TGTGCCAGCAGCGACCGTGCCGGGCTGGGAGCTTTCTTT.